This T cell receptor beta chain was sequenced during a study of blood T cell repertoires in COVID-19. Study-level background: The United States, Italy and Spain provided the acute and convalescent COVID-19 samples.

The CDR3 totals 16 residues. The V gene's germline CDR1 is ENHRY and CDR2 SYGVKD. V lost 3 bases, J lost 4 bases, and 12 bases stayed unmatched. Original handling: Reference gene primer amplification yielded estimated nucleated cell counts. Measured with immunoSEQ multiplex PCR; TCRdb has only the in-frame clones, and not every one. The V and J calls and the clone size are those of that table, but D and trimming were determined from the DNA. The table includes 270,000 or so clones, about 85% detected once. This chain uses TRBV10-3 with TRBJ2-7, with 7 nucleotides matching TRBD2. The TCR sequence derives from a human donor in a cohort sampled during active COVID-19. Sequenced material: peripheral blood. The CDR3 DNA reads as TGTGCCATCAGTGATCGTGGGGGGACTACTCTTTACGAGCAGTACTTC. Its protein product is CAISDRGGTTLYEQYF.